This is a list of T cell receptor beta chains from one sample in a study of control samples from healthy donors and cancer patients. Sequencing used immunoSEQ multiplex PCR; TCRdb keeps in-frame clones, though not all of them. The table shows some 94,000 clones, with about 88% occurring only once. The source material was PBMCs. The receptors shown here come from a woman between 50 and 59 years old with colorectal cancer. Both conserved end residues are part of each CDR3. A D gene is named only where the DNA matches it firmly. Clone sizes are given selectively: once, few, many, or a class where the clone is expanded.

clone_size,d_call,v_call,j_call,cdr3_nt,cdr3_aa
.,.,TRBV7-6,TRBJ1-5,TGTGCCAGCAGCCAAGACGGGAATAGCAATCAGCCCCAGCATTTT,CASSQDGNSNQPQHF
.,TRBD1,TRBV24-1,TRBJ1-2,TGTGCCACCAGTGACTCGGGACAGGGGACGGCTGGCTACACCTTC,CATSDSGQGTAGYTF
once,TRBD1,TRBV19,TRBJ2-1,TGTGCCAGTAACGTAGGACAGGGCGGACAGTTCTTC,CASNVGQGGQFF
.,.,TRBV7-9,TRBJ1-2,TGTGCCAGCAGCTTAGGGCGGGGCATCTATGGCTACACCTTC,CASSLGRGIYGYTF
.,.,TRBV24-1,TRBJ2-1,TGTGCCACCAGTGATTTGAGGGACGGGAGCGGTGAGCAGTTCTTC,CATSDLRDGSGEQFF
.,.,TRBV28,TRBJ2-2,TGTGCCACCAAGCCAGTGCCCGGGGAGCTGTTTTTT,CATKPVPGELFF
few,.,TRBV5-1,TRBJ2-3,TGCGCCAGCAGCTGGGGGGACTCGGGCACAGATACGCAGTATTTT,CASSWGDSGTDTQYF
few,TRBD1,TRBV5-1,TRBJ1-2,TGCGCCAGCAGCTTCTGGGACAGGGGGACTGGCTATGGCTACACCTTC,CASSFWDRGTGYGYTF
.,.,TRBV19,TRBJ1-1,TGTGCCAGTAGTATACCCCTTTGGGGTGAAGCTTTCTTT,CASSIPLWGEAFF
.,.,TRBV18,TRBJ2-6,TGTGCCAGCTCAACCAGGGGTCGCGAGGGGCGAGCTGGGGCCAACGTCCTGACTTTC,CASSTRGREGRAGANVLTF
.,.,TRBV6-1,TRBJ2-2,TGTGCCAGCAGTGAACCCTTCACCACCGGGGAGCTGTTTTTT,CASSEPFTTGELFF
.,.,TRBV4-1,TRBJ2-2,TGCGCCAGCAGCCCAACACAAAACACCGGGGAGCTGTTTTTT,CASSPTQNTGELFF
.,TRBD1,TRBV5-6,TRBJ1-1,TGTGCCAGCAGCCGTGGGACAGGGCTCGGAGCTTTCTTT,CASSRGTGLGAFF
once,.,TRBV28,TRBJ1-1,TGTGCCAGCAGTTTACCTATCCTAAGGAACACTGAAGCTTTCTTT,CASSLPILRNTEAFF
few,.,TRBV6-6,TRBJ1-6,TGTGCCAGCAGTTCCGGACTGGGTTCACCCCTCCACTTT,CASSSGLGSPLHF
.,.,TRBV15,TRBJ1-2,TGTGCCACCAGCAGAGATAATCAGGGCTATGGCTACACCTTC,CATSRDNQGYGYTF
.,.,TRBV6-5,TRBJ2-3,TGTGCCAGCTCGGAGGGGGGGCCTCAAGATACGCAGTATTTT,CASSEGGPQDTQYF
.,.,TRBV5-1,TRBJ2-2,TGCGCCAGCAGCTCGCAGACCGGGGAGCTGTTTTTT,CASSSQTGELFF
.,.,TRBV6-4,TRBJ2-2,TGTGCCAGCAGTGACCCAACAGCCCAAAACAGGGCGAACACCGGGGAGCTGTTTTTT,CASSDPTAQNRANTGELFF
.,.,TRBV27,TRBJ2-2,TGTGCCAGCACCCGACAGTTTAGCACCGGGGAGCTGTTTTTT,CASTRQFSTGELFF
.,.,TRBV3-1/TRBV3-2,TRBJ1-2,TGTGCCAGCAGCCAAGAGAGTTATGATGCAGGCCACTATGGCTACACCTTC,CASSQESYDAGHYGYTF
.,.,TRBV18,TRBJ1-3,TGTGCCAGCTCACCAATCCCCGGCTCTGGAAACACCATATATTTT,CASSPIPGSGNTIYF
once,TRBD1,TRBV6-6,TRBJ2-1,TGTGCCAGCAGTTACCCTGGGACAGGGGTGAGTGAGCAGTTCTTC,CASSYPGTGVSEQFF
.,TRBD1,TRBV10-3,TRBJ1-6,TGTGCCATCAGTAAGGGACAGGGGGTTTCACCCCTCCACTTT,CAISKGQGVSPLHF
.,.,TRBV18,TRBJ1-4,TGTGCCAGCTCATGGCTCGGGACTGAGAATGAAAAACTGTTTTTT,CASSWLGTENEKLFF
.,TRBD2,TRBV15,TRBJ2-3,TGTGCCACCAGCAGAATCACTAGCGGCGATACGCAGTATTTT,CATSRITSGDTQYF
.,TRBD1,TRBV7-2,TRBJ2-1,TGTGCCAGCAGCCAGGGACAGGTTTACAATGAGCAGTTCTTC,CASSQGQVYNEQFF
.,.,TRBV5-1,TRBJ1-1,TGCGCCAGCAGCTTGCCCAAGGCCAGCACTGAAGCTTTCTTT,CASSLPKASTEAFF
once,.,TRBV20-1,TRBJ1-1,TGCAGTGCTAGTAAAGCCGGACCGGGGAACACTGAAGCTTTCTTT,CSASKAGPGNTEAFF
few,TRBD1,TRBV2,TRBJ1-1,TGTGCCACCGGCCAGGGGGAGAACACTGAAGCTTTCTTT,CATGQGENTEAFF
once,TRBD1,TRBV5-1,TRBJ1-1,TGCGCCAGCAGCCAGGGGGCTGGGGGCACTGAAGCTTTCTTT,CASSQGAGGTEAFF